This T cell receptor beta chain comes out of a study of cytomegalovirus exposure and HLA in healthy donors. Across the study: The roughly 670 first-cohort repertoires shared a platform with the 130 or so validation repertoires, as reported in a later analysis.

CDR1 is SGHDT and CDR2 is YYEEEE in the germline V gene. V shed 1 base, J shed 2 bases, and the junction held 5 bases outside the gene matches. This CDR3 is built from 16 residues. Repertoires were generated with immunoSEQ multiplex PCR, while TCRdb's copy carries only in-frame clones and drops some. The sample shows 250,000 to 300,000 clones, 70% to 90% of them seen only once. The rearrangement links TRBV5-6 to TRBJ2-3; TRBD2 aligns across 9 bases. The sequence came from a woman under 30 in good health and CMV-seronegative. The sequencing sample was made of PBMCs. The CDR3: CASSLSSGSVTDTQYF. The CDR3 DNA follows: TGTGCCAGCAGCTTGAGTAGCGGGAGTGTCACAGATACGCAGTATTTT.